The sequence of this T cell receptor (beta chain) was determined in a study of T cells in women clearing cervical HPV infection. General observations from the study: Repertoire richness, not evenness, was significantly elevated in CIN3+ cases versus controls. Cases and controls were distinguished at AUC 0.83 by richness and V genes.

Cervical HPV DNA detected by MY09/MY11 PCR, typed by dot-blot. Comments on this clone: Its cognate antigen is unknown.

Here immunoSEQ multiplex PCR was the method, and the copy in TCRdb shows in-frame clones only, minus some. In all, the sample yields 35,000 to 45,000 clones. Specimen: blood buffy coat. The TCR originated in a woman between 18 and 75 years old with a cervical HPV16 infection that either progressed to CIN3+ or cleared (not recorded which).

The CDR3 spells CASSSGTSGSYEQYF. Partial CDR3 DNA: TGTGCCAGTAGTTCCGGGACTAGCGGGTCCTACGAG. The chain couples TRBV19 to TRBJ2-7; TRBD2 matches 12 bases. The sequenced fragment ends 3 residues before the CDR3 boundary, so the rest is inferred from the germline J gene. Germline V lookup: CDR1 LNHDA, CDR2 SQIVND (reference sequence). V trimming: 5 bases; J trimming: 1 base; junction bases outside the gene matches: 3. This CDR3 spans 15 amino acids.